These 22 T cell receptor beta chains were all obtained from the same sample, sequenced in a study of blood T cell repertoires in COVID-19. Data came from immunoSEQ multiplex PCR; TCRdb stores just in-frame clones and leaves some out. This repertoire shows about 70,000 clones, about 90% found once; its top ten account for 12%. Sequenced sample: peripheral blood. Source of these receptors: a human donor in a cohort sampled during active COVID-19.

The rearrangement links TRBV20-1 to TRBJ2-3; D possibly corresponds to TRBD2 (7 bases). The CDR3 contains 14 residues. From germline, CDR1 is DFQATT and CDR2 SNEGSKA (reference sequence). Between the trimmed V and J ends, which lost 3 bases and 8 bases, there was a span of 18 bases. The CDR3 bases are TGCAGTGCTAGTCTGGCGGGGGCCCTAACTACGCAGTATTTT. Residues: CSASLAGALTTQYF.

CDR3 residues: CASSESRKGEQYF. The CDR3 coding sequence is TGTGCCAGCAGTGAGTCGCGGAAAGGCGAGCAGTACTTC. The V and J genes are TRBV2 and TRBJ2-7, with D hard to call. Per germline, CDR1 SNHLY and CDR2 FYNNEI. This CDR3 is built from 13 residues. Trimming removed 3 bases from V and 6 bases from J, with 12 bases in between.

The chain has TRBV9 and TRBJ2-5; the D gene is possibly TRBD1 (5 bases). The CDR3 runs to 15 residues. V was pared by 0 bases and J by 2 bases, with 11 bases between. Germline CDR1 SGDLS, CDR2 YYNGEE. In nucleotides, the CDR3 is TGTGCCAGCAGCGTAGAGGGGAACAGTCAAGAGACCCAGTACTTC. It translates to CASSVEGNSQETQYF.

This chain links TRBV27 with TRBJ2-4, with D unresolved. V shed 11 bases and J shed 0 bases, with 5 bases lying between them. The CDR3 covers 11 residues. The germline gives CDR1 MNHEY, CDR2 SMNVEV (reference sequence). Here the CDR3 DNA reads TGTGCCCGGTTAGCCAAAAACATTCAGTACTTC. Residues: CARLAKNIQYF.

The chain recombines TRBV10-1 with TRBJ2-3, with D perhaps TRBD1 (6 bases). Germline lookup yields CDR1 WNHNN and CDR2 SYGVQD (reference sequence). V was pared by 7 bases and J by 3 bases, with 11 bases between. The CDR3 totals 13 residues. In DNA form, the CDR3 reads TGCGCCAGCACCAGGGGCAGGACAGATACGCAGTATTTT. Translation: CASTRGRTDTQYF.

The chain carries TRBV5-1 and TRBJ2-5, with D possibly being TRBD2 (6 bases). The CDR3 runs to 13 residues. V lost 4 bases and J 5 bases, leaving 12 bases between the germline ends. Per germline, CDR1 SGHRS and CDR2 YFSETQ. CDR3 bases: TGCGCCAGCAGCGGAGGGACGGGGGAGACCCAGTACTTC. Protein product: CASSGGTGETQYF.

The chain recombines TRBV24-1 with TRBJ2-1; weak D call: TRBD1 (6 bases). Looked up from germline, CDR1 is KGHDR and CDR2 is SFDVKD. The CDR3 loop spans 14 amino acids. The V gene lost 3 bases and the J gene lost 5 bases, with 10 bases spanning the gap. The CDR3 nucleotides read TGTGCCACCAGTGATCAAACAGGGAACAATGAGCAGTTCTTC. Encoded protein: CATSDQTGNNEQFF.

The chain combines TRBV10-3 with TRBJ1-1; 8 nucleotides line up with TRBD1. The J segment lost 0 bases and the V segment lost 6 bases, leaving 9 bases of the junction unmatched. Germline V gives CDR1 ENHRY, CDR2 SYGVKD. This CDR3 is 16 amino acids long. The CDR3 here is CAISHGTGYVNTEAFF. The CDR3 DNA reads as TGTGCCATCAGCCACGGGACAGGTTATGTGAACACTGAAGCTTTCTTT.

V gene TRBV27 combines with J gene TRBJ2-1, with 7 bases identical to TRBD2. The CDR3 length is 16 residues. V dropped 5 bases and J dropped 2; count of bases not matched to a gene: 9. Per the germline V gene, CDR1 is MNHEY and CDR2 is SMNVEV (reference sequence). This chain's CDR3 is CASSTFEAGAYNEQFF. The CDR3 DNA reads TGTGCCAGCAGTACTTTTGAGGCGGGGGCCTACAATGAGCAGTTCTTC.

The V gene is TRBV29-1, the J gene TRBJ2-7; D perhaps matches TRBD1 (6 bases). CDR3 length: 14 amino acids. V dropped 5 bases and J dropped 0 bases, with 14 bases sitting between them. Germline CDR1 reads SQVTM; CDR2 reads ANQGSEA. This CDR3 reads CSVTDRTSSYEQYF. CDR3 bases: TGCAGCGTTACCGACAGGACGAGCTCCTACGAGCAGTACTTC.

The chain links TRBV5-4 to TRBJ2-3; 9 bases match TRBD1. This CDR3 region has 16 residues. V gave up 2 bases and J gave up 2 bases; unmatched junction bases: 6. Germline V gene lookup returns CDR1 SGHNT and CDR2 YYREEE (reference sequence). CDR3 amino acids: CASSFRTGVNTDTQYF. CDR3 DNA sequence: TGTGCCAGCAGCTTCCGGACAGGGGTGAACACAGATACGCAGTATTTT.

The CDR3 protein is CAISESLKEGGAQHF. CDR3 nucleotide sequence: TGTGCCATCAGTGAGTCGCTAAAGGAGGGTGGGGCCCAGCATTTT. V usage is TRBV10-3 and J usage is TRBJ1-5; D remains ambiguous. Germline-derived CDR1 and CDR2 are ENHRY and SYGVKD. Deletions cut 0 bases from V and 11 bases from J, with 17 bases between. This CDR3 has 15 amino acids.

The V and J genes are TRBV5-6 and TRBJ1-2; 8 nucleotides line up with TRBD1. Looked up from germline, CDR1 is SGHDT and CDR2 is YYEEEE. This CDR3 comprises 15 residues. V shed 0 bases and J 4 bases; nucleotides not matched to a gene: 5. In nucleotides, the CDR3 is TGTGCCAGCAGCTTGGGACAGGGGAGGGGCTATGGCTACACCTTC. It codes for CASSLGQGRGYGYTF. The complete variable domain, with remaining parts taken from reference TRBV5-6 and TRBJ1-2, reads DAGVTQSPTHLIKTRGQQVTLRCSPKSGHDTVSWYQQALGQGPQFIFQYYEEEERQRGNFPDRFSGHQFPNYSSELNVNALLLGDSALYLCASSLGQGRGYGYTFGSGTRLTVV.

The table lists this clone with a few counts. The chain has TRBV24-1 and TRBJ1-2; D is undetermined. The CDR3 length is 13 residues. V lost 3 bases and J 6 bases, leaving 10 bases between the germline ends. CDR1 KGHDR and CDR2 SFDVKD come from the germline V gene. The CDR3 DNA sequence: TGTGCCACCAGTGATCCCGACAACCATGGCTACACCTTC. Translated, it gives CATSDPDNHGYTF.

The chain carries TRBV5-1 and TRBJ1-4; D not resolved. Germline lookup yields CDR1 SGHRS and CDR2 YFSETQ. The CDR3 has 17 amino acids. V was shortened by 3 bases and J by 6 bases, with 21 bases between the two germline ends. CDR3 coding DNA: TGCGCCAGCAGCTGGAGGGTCGCGACCGGGATGGATGAAAAACTGTTTTTT. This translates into CASSWRVATGMDEKLFF.

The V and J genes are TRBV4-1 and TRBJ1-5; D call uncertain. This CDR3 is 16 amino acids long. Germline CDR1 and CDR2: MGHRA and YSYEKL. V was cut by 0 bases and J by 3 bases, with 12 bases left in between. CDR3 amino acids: CASSQDSVRSNQPQHF. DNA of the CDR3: TGCGCCAGCAGCCAAGATTCGGTGAGATCCAATCAGCCCCAGCATTTT.

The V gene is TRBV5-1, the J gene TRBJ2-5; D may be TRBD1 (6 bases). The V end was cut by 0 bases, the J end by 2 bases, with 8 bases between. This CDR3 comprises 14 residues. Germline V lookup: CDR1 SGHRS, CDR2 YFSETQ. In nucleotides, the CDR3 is TGCGCCAGCAGCTTGGGGACAGCACAAGAGACCCAGTACTTC. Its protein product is CASSLGTAQETQYF.

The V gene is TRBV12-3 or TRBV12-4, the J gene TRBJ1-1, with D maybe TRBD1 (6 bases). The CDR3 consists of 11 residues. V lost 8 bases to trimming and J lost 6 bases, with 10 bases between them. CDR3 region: CASGQLPEAFF. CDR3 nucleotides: TGTGCCAGCGGACAGCTTCCTGAAGCTTTCTTT.

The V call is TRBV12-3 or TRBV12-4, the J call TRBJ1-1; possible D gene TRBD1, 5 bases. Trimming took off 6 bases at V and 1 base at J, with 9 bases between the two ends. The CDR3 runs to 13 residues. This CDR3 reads CASRWTPNTEAFF. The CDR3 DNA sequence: TGTGCCAGCAGATGGACACCGAACACTGAAGCTTTCTTT.

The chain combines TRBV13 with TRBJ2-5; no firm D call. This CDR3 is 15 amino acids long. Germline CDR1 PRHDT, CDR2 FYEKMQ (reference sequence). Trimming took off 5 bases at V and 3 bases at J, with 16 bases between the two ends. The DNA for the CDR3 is TGTGCCAGCAGCGCCGAGAACGGAGAAGAAGAGACCCAGTACTTC. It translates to CASSAENGEEETQYF.

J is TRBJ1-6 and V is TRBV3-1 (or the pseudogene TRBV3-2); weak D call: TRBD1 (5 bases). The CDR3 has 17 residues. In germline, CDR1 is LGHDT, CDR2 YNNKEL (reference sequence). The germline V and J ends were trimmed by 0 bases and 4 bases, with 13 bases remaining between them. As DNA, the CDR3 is TGTGCCAGCAGCCAAGAGCCGGGACTCACTTATAATTCACCCCTCCACTTT. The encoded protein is CASSQEPGLTYNSPLHF.

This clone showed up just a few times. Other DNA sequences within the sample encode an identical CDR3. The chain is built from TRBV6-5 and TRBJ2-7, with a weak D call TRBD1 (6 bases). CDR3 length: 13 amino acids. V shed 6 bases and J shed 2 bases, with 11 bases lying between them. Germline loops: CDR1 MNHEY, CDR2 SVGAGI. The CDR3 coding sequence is TGTGCCAGCAGCAGGGGCCAGCCCTACGAGCAGTACTTC. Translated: CASSRGQPYEQYF.